Sequencing of this T cell receptor beta chain was carried out in a study of CD8+CD57+ T cells in acquired aplastic anemia (dated by TCRdb to 2016 to 2019). General notes on the study: On average, sorted CD4+ and CD8+ cells yielded around 3.4 ug of extracted DNA, with a range of roughly 0.17 to 30 ug. A CD8+CD57+ expansion meant a frequency higher than the mean frequency seen in healthy subjects. General findings and caveats noted by the study authors: Although roughly 29 CD8+ CDR3 sequences were shared by patients and controls, these sequences appeared highly expressed in patients and within the immunodominant clones of patients. Between patients and healthy controls, no significant difference in CD8+ Simpson's diversity was found (P=0.060).

Patients chosen for sequencing had shown expansion of CD8+CD57+ cells by flow cytometry. Every patient had severe acquired aplastic anemia, diagnosed using the International Study of Aplastic Anemia and Agranulocytosis and Camitta criteria. No therapy had been received by the patients at the time of blood sampling. TCR repertoires of sorted CD4+ and CD8+ blood T cells from severe aplastic anemia patients and healthy subjects were deep-sequenced in the study. Patients were enrolled in the USA under clinicaltrials.gov protocols 00001620, 01623167, 00001397, 00071045, 00081523 and 00961064. Ficoll-Paque density gradient centrifugation was used to isolate peripheral blood mononuclear cells. Before DNA was extracted, CD4+ and CD8+ T cells were sorted using either FACS or magnetic beads. Profiling of TCR beta VDJ combinations and CDR3 sequences used genomic DNA as the template. An Illumina HiSeq 2000 was used for TCR repertoire sequencing. The authors' pipeline ran thus. Repertoire assessment relied on Simpson's diversity index, CDR3 size and DJ length profiles, and TRBV/TRBJ rearrangement plots. The immunodominant clone was defined as the most abundant DNA sequence in deep sequencing data. CDR3 amino acid sequences were screened for sharing across subjects and were compared with published repertoires and the VDJdb database. The public reads were quality trimmed at Q25 with fastp and then assembled into clones with MiXCR by TCRdb, keeping productive beta chains. Records with the same CDR3 protein are collapsed into one entry carrying the most frequent genes and DNA. TCRdb, not the authors, supplied the V and J calls. This sample has more than 95,000 distinct CDR3 sequences in its table, and approximately 41% of those were observed once. The ten largest clones capture about 2.7% of the sample.

This clonotype has more than one count but fewer than ten. There is no known antigen for this receptor. Possible read error: a much larger clone is one base away. CDR1 and CDR2, per the germline V gene (reference sequence), are SSHAT and FNYEAQ. Reading from cysteine to phenylalanine, the CDR3 counts 13 amino acids. Of all the DNA, just the CDR3 is kept, 39 bases in frame from base 1. The sample consisted of sorted CD4+, CD8+, or CD8+CD57+ T cells (not recorded which) from PBMCs. The chain couples TRBV7-7 to TRBJ2-1, with 9 bases in between that match TRBD1. The sequence was collected from a human donor with aplastic anemia. CDR3 reads: CASSKDRGDEQLF. The nucleotide sequence reads TGTGCTAGCAGCAAGGACAGGGGCGATGAGCAGCTCTTC.